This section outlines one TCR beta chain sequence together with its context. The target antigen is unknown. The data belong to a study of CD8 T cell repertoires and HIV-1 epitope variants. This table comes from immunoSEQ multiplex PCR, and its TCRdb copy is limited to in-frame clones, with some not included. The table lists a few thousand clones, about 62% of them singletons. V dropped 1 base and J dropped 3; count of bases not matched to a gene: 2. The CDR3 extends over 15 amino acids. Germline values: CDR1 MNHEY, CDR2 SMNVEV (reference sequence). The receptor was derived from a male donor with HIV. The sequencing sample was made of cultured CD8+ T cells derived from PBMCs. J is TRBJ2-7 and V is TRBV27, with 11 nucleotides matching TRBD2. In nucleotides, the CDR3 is TGTGCCAGCAGTTTATACCTAGCGGGGGGCTACGAGCAGTACTTC. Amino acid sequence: CASSLYLAGGYEQYF.